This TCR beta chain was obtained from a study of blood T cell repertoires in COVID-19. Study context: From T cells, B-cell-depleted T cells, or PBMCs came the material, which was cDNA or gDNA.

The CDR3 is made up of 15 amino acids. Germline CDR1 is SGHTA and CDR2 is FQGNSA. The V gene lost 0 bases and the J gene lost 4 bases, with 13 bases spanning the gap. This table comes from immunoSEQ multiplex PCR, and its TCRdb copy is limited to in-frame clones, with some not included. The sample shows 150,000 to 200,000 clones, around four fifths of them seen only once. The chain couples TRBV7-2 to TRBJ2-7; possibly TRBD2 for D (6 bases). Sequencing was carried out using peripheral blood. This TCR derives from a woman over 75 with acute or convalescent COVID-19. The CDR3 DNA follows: TGTGCCAGCAGCTTAGCGATCGGGGGATCATACGAGCAGTACTTC. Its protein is CASSLAIGGSYEQYF.